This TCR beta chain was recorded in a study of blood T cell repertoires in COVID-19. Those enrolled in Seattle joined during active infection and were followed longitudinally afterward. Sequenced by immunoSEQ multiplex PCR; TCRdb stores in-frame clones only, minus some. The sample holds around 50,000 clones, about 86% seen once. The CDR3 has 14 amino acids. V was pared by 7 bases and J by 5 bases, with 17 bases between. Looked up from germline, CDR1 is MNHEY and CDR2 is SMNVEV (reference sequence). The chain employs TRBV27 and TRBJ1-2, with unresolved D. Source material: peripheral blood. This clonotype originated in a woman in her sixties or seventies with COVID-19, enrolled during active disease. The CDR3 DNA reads TGTGCCAGCAAAACGGTATCATCAATTTATGGCTACACCTTC. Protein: CASKTVSSIYGYTF.